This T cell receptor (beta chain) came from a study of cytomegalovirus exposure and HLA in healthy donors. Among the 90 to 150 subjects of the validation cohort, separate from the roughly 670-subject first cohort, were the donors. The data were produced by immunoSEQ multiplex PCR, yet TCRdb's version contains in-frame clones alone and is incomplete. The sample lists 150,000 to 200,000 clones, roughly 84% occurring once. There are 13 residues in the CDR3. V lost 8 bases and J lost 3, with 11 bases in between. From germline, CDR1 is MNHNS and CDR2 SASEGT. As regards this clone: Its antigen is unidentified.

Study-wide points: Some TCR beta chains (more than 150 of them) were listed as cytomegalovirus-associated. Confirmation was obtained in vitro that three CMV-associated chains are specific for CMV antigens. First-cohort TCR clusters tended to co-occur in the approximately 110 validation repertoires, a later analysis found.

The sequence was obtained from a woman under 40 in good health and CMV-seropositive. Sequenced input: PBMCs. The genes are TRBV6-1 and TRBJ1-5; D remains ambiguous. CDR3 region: CASRENFNQPQHF. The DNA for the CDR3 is TGTGCCAGCCGAGAGAATTTCAATCAGCCCCAGCATTTT.